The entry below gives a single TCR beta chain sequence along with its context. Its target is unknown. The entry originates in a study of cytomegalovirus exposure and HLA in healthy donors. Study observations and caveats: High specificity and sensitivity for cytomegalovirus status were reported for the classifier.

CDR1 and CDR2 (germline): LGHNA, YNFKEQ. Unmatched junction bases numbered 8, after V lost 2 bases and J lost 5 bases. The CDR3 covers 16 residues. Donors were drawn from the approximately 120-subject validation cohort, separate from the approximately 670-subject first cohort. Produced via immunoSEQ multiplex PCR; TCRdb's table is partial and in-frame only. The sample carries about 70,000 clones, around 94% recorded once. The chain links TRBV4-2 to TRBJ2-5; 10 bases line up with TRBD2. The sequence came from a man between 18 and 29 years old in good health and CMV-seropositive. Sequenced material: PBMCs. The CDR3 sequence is CASSQNLAGEGETQYF. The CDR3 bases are TGTGCCAGCAGCCAAAACCTAGCGGGAGAAGGGGAGACCCAGTACTTC.